This TCR beta chain was profiled in a study of T cell repertoires and Cas9 in healthy adults. On the study more broadly: Characterization of SpCas9-reactive CD4 and CD8 T cells covered multi-effector potency, cytotoxicity and lineage.

Worth noting for this clone: Its antigen is not known.

The CDR3 length is 11 residues. Between the trimmed V and J ends, which lost 6 bases and 10 bases, there was a span of 12 bases. Germline V gene data show CDR1 as SNHLY and CDR2 as FYNNEI. The study's findings and limits: Reportedly, SpCas9-reactive effector T cell proliferation and function were mitigated by SpCas9-reactive Tregs in vitro.

Produced via immunoSEQ multiplex PCR; TCRdb's table is partial and in-frame only. In the table there are fewer than 25,000 clones, 91% of which are singletons. The sample consisted of CD4+ effector T cells (CD127+, CD25-, CD137-, CD154-) from PBMCs; culture status not recorded. This receptor was taken from a human donor in good health. V and J are TRBV2 and TRBJ1-2; D remains ambiguous. CDR3 DNA: TGTGCCAGCAGCGCCTCGGCCGCCTACACCTTC. Protein product: CASSASAAYTF.